This T cell receptor beta chain stems from a study of OX40 agonist ivuxolimab in advanced cancers. The overall study: The patients got ivuxolimab, which is an agonistic anti-OX40 (CD134) antibody.

Of note for this clone: What it recognizes is unknown.

The table came from immunoSEQ multiplex PCR; TCRdb's copy has only in-frame clones and leaves some out. The table includes 69,000 or so clones, 85% to 90% detected once. Peripheral blood came from all dose cohorts at three timepoints. Germline CDR1 and CDR2: SNHLY and FYNNEI. The V and J ends lost 7 bases and 6 bases respectively, with 12 bases between them. The CDR3 runs 12 residues. General study findings and limits: Low normalized clonal expansion also occurred in some nonresponding patients. By week 6 at 0.1 to 3.0 mg/kg, blood CD4+ and CD8+ T cells had expanded clonally.

The sequence was collected from an adult with an advanced solid tumor such as melanoma, head and neck, liver or kidney cancer. The chain carries TRBV2 and TRBJ1-1; a weak D match, TRBD1 (5 bases). The material was CD4+ or CD8+ T cells sorted from blood, obtained in a trial of the OX40 agonist ivuxolimab. CDR3 nucleotides: TGTGCCAGCACCGGGGCCGGGCCTGAAGCTTTCTTT. Amino acid sequence: CASTGAGPEAFF.